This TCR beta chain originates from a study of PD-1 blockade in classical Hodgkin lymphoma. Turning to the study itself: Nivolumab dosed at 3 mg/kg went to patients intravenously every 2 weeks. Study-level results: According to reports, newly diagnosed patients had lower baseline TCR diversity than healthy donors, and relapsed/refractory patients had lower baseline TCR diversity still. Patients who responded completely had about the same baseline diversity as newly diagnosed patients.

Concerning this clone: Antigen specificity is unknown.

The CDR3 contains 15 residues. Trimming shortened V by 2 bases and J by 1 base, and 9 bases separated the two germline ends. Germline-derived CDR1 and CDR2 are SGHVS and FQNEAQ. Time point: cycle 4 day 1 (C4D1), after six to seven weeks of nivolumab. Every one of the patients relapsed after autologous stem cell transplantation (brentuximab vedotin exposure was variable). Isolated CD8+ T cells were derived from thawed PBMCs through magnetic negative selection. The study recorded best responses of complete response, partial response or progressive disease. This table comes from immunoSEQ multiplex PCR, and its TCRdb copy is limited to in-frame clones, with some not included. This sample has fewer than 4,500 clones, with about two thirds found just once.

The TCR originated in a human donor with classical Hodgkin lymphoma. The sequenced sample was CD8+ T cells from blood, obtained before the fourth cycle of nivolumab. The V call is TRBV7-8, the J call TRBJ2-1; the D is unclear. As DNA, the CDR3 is TGTGCCAGCAGCTTACTCGACACGTCCTACAATGAGCAGTTCTTC. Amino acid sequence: CASSLLDTSYNEQFF.